This T cell receptor beta chain is drawn from a study of blood T cell repertoires in COVID-19. Across the study: Specimens from acute and convalescent COVID-19 originated in the United States, Italy and Spain. The cDNA or gDNA used as material had been derived from T cells, B-cell-depleted T cells, or PBMCs.

The CDR3 covers 13 residues. J gave up 4 bases and V 3 bases, and 0 bases lay outside the gene matches. From germline, CDR1 is SGHTA and CDR2 FQGTGA. Per the original methods: Counts of nucleated cells, estimated from reference gene primer amplification, were obtained. Generated by immunoSEQ multiplex PCR, the TCRdb table keeps only in-frame clones and is missing some. The V and J calls and the clone size are those of that table, but D and trimming were determined from the DNA. Of about 63,000 clones listed, approximately 85% are singletons. The chain has TRBV7-3 and TRBJ1-5, with 7 bases that match TRBD1. The material sequenced was peripheral blood. The receptor's source is a human donor in a cohort sampled during active COVID-19. The DNA for the CDR3 is TGTGCCAGCAGCTTGGGACAGAATCAGCCCCAGCATTTT. It encodes CASSLGQNQPQHF.